This record concerns one TCR beta chain sequence. This clonotype was found many times. Its antigen is unknown. Within one base of it there is no much larger clone, and no base qualities were kept. The data originate from a study of neurological immune-mediated disorders (dated by TCRdb to about 2019). As for the study more broadly: Peripheral blood TCR-beta repertoires from patients with HTLV-I-associated myelopathy (HAM/TSP), patients with multiple sclerosis, and healthy controls were compared in the study using UMI-based sequencing. The cohort was made up of 60 to 75 subjects, consisting of roughly 15 HAM/TSP patients, 35 or so multiple sclerosis patients and around 20 healthy controls. The 100 to 110 TCR-beta libraries covered PBMC samples along with longitudinal samples, technical triplicates, and paired sorted CD4+ and CD8+ T-cell subsets.

cDNA was synthesized by template-switch 5'RACE using a primer with a 10-nucleotide random unique molecular identifier that tagged each TCR transcript. Each sequencing run produced over 170 million TCR-beta sequences covering 15-18 subjects. Total RNA was extracted with the RNeasy kit. The KAPA Real-time Library Amplification kit was used to amplify TCR-beta VDJ regions with primers for the TCR constant region and the 5'RACE anchor. Sample indexes and Illumina adaptors were added in a first PCR, and a second PCR then increased library yield. After purification with Ampure beads, the TCR product of roughly 650 bp was size-selected on a 2% E-gel SizeSelection system. Library quality was checked on a Bioanalyzer, concentration was measured with Qubit, and libraries were quantified with the Kapa Library Quantification kit before pooling. Libraries were sequenced paired-end 2 x 150 bp on an Illumina HiSeq 2500. To increase sequence diversity, about 23-30% phiX was spiked into each library pool. The study's processing was this. The quality-filtered reads were processed with the UMI-based MiGEC pipeline, whose error correction step removed more than 80% of the raw TCR sequences. VDJ genes were aligned to IMGT germline references, and each clonotype was defined by a unique CDR3 amino acid sequence together with V-J genes. Clonal expansion, Shannon diversity, and CDR3 relatedness (CalcPairwiseDistances, ClusterSamples) were evaluated with VDJtools, and phylogenetic trees were built with CLCbio workbench. Clones with at least 8 unique UMIs were defined as expanded, with this threshold being based on coefficient-of-variation modelling across technical triplicates. Using fastp trimming at Q25 and MiXCR clonotype assembly, TCRdb reanalyzed the public sequencing data and kept in-frame beta chains. Under each unique CDR3 protein, matching rows form one entry showing the most common genes and DNA. The V and J calls and clone size are TCRdb's, not the authors'. A total of 30,000 to 45,000 distinct CDR3 sequences appear in this sample, roughly 4.8% of them only once. Together, the top ten hold roughly 10% of the sample.

Overall study results and their limits: Expanded clones from different subjects shared no identical CDR3 amino acid sequences, which suggests that TCR-beta repertoires were private in all groups. TCR clonal expansion was greatest in HAM/TSP patients and smallest in MS patients, who ranked below even healthy controls.

The healthy controls were volunteers from a blood bank in Maryland, USA. For sorted-subset TCR libraries, some 970,000 sorted CD4+ or CD8+ T cells were used. Peripheral blood was subjected to Ficoll-Hypaque density gradient centrifugation to isolate PBMCs, which were then cryopreserved in liquid nitrogen. The study also sequenced paired sorted CD4+ and CD8+ subsets from healthy controls, HAM/TSP patients and MS patients. Spanning cysteine to phenylalanine, the CDR3 consists of 14 amino acids. Only the CDR3 region is kept as DNA, spanning 42 bases read in frame from base 1. The junction shows trimming of 4 bases on V and 5 bases on J, plus 14 bases between the germline ends. The CDR1 and CDR2 encoded by the germline V gene are SGDLS and YYNGEE.

The chain is encoded by TRBV9 joined to TRBJ2-3, with a weak D call of TRBD1 (6 bases match). This TCR came from a young man in good health. What was sequenced was CD4+ T cells from blood. For the CDR3, the sequence is CASSRTDIIDTQYF. The sequence in DNA is TGTGCCAGCAGCCGGACAGATATCATAGATACGCAGTATTTT. This CDR3, with the reference TRBV9 and TRBJ2-3 proteins standing in past its ends, gives the full variable domain DSGVTQTPKHLITATGQRVTLRCSPRSGDLSVYWYQQSLDQGLQFLIQYYNGEERAKGNILERFSAQQFPDLHSELNLSSLELGDSALYFCASSRTDIIDTQYFGPGTRLTVL.